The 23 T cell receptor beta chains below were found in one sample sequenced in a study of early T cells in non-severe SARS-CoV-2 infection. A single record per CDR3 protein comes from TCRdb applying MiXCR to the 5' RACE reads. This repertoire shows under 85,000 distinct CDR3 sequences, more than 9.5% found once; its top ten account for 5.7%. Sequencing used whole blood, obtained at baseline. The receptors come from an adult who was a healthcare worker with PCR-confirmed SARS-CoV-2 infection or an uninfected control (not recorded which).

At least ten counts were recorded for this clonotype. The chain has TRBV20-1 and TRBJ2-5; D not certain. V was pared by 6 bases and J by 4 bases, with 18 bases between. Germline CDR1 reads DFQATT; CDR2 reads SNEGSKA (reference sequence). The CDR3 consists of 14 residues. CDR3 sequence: CSAASRGSPETQYF. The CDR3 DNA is TGCAGTGCCGCCAGTCGAGGATCCCCAGAGACCCAGTACTTC.

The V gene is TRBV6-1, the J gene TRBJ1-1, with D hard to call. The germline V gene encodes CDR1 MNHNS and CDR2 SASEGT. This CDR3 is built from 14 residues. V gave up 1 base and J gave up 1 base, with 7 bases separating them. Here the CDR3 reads CASSEGARNTEAFF. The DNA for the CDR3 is TGTGCCAGCAGTGAAGGGGCTAGGAACACTGAAGCTTTCTTT.

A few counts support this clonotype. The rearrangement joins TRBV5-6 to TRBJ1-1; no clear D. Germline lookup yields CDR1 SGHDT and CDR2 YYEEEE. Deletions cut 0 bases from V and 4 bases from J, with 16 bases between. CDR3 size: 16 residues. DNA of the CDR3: TGTGCCAGCAGCTTGGTGACCGGAAACTCGGGCACTGAAGCTTTCTTT. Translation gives CASSLVTGNSGTEAFF.

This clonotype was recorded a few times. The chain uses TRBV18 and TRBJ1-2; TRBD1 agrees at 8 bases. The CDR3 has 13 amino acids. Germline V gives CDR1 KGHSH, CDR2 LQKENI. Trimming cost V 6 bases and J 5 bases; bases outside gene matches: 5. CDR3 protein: CASSVDRAYGYTF. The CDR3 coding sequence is TGTGCCAGCTCCGTGGACAGGGCTTATGGCTACACCTTC.

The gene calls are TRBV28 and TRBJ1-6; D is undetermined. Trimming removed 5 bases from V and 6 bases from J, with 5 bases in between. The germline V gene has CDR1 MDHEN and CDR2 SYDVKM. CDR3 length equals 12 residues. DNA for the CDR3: TGTGCCAGCAGTGATATTAATTCACCCCTCCACTTT. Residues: CASSDINSPLHF.

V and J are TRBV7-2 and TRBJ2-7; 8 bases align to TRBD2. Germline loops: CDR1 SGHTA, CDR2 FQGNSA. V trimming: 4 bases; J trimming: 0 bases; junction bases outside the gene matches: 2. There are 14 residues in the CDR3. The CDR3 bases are TGTGCCAGCAGCTCGGGAGGGAGCTCCTACGAGCAGTACTTC. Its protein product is CASSSGGSSYEQYF.

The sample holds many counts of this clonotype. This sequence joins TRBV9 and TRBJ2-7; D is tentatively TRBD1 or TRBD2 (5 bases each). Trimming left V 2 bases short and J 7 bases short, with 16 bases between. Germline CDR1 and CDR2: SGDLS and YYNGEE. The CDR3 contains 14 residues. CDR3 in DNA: TGTGCCAGCAGCGTTAGCCAGGGTACGGGGGAGCAGTACTTC. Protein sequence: CASSVSQGTGEQYF.

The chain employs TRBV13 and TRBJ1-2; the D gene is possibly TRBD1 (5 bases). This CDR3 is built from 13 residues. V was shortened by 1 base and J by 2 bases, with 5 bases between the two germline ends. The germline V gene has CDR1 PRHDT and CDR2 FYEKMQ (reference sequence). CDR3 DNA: TGTGCCAGCAGCTTAGCAGGGAACTATGGCTACACCTTC. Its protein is CASSLAGNYGYTF.

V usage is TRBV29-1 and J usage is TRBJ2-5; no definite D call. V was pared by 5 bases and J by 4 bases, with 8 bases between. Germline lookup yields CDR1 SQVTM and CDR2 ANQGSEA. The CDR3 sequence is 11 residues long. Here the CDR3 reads CSVPRVETQYF. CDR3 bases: TGCAGCGTTCCCCGCGTAGAGACCCAGTACTTC.

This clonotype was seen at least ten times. This CDR3 reads CASSLLQGLDTQYF. The CDR3 coding sequence is TGCGCCAGCAGCCTCCTACAGGGTTTGGATACGCAGTATTTT. The chain uses TRBV5-1 and TRBJ2-3, with D possibly being TRBD1 (6 bases). This CDR3 contains 14 residues. With 4 bases removed from V and 6 bases from J, the gap between germline ends came to 15 bases. The germline CDR1 and CDR2 sequences are SGHRS and YFSETQ.

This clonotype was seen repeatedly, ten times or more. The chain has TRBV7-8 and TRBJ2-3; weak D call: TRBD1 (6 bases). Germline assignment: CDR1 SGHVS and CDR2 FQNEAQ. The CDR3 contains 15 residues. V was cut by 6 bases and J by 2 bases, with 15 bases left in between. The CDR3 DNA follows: TGTGCCAGCAGTCAACCAGGGGTTATCACAGATACGCAGTATTTT. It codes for CASSQPGVITDTQYF.

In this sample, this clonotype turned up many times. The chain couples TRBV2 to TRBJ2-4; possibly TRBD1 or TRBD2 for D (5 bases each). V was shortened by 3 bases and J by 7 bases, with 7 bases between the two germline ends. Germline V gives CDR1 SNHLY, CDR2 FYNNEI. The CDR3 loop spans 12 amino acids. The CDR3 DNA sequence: TGTGCCAGCAGTGACGAGGGGAACATTCAGTACTTC. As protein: CASSDEGNIQYF. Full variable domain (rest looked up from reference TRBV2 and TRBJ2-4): EPEVTQTPSHQVTQMGQEVILRCVPISNHLYFYWYRQILGQKVEFLVSFYNNEISEKSEIFDDQFSVERPDGSNFTLKIRSTKLEDSAMYFCASSDEGNIQYFGAGTRLSVL.

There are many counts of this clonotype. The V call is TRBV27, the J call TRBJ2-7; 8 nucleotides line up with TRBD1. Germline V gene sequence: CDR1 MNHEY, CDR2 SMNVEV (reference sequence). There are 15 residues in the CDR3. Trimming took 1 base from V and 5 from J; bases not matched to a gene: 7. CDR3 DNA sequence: TGTGCCAGCAGTTTATTGAAGCAGGGGGCCAACGAGCAGTACTTC. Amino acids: CASSLLKQGANEQYF.

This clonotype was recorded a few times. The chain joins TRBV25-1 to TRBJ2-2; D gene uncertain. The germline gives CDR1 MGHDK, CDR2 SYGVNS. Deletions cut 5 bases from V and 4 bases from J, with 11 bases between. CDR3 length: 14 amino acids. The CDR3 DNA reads TGTGCCAGCAGTCCCCCCCATGTCACCGGGGAGCTGTTTTTT. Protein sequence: CASSPPHVTGELFF.

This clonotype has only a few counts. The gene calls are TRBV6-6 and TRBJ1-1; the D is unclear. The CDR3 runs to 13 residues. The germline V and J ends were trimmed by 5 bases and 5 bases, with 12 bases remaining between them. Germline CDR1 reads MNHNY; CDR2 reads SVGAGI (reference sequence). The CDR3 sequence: CASSPTPQTEAFF. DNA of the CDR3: TGTGCCAGCAGTCCGACACCGCAGACTGAAGCTTTCTTT.

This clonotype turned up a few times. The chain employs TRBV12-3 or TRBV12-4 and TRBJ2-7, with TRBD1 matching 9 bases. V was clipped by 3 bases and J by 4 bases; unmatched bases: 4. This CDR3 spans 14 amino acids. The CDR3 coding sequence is TGTGCCAGCAGTTTCTCCGGGACAGGGTACGAGCAGTACTTC. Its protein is CASSFSGTGYEQYF.

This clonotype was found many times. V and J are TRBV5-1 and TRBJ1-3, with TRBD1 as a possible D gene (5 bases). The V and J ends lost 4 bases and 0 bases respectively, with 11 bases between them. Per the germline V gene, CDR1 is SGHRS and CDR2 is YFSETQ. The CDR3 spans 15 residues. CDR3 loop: CASSPRDFSGNTIYF. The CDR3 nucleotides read TGCGCCAGCAGCCCCAGGGATTTCTCTGGAAACACCATATATTTT.

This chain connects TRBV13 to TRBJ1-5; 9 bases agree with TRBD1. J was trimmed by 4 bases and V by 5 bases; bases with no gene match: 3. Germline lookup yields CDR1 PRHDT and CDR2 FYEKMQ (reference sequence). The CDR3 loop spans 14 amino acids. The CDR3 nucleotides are TGTGCCAGCAGCATTGGACAGGGGAATCAGCCCCAGCATTTT. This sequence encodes CASSIGQGNQPQHF.

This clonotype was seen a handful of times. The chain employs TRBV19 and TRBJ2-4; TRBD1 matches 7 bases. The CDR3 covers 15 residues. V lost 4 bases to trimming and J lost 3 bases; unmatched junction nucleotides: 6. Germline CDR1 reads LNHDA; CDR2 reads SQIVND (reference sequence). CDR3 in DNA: TGTGCCAGTAGTAAAGACAGGGTGGGCAAAAACATTCAGTACTTC. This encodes CASSKDRVGKNIQYF.

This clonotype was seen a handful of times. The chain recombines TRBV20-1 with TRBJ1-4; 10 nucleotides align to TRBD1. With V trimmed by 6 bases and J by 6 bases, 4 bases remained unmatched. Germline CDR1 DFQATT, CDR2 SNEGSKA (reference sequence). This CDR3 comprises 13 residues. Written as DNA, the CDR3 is TGCAGTGCATGGACAGGGGGAGATGAAAAACTGTTTTTT. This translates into CSAWTGGDEKLFF.

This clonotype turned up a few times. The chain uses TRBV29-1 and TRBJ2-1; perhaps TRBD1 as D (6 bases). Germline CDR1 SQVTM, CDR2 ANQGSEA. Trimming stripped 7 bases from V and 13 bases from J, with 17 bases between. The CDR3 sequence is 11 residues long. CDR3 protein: CSERTAAGQFF. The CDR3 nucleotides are TGCAGCGAACGGACAGCTGCCGGACAGTTCTTC.

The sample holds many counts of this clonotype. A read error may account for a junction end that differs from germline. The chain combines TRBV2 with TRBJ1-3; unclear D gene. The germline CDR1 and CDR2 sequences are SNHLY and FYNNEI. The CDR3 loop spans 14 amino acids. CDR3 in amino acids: CACRGWLEENTIYF. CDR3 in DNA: TGTGCCTGCAGAGGGTGGTTGGAGGAAAACACCATATATTTT. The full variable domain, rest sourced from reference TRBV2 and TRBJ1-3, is EPEVTQTPSHQVTQMGQEVILRCVPISNHLYFYWYRQILGQKVEFLVSFYNNEISEKSEIFDDQFSVERPDGSNFTLKIRSTKLEDSAMYFCACRGWLEENTIYFGEGSWLTVV.

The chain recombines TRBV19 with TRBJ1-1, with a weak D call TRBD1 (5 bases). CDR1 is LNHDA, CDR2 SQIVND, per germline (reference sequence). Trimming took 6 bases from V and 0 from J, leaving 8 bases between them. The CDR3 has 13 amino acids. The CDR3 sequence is CASRKTVNTEAFF. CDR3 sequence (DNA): TGTGCCAGTAGGAAGACAGTGAACACTGAAGCTTTCTTT.